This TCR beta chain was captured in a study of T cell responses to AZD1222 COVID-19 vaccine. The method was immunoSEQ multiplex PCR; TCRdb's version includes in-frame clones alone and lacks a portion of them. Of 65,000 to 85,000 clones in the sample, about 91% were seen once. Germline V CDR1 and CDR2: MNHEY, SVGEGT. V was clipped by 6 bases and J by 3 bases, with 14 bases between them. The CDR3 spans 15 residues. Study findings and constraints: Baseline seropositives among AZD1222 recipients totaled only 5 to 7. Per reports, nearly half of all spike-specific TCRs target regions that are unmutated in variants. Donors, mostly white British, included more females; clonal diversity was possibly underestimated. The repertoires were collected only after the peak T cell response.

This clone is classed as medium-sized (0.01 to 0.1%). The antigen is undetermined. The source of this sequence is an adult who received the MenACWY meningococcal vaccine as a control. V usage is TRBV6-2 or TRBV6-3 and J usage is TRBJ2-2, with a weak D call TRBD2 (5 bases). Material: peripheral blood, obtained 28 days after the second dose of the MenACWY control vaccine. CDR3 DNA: TGTGCCAGCAGCAGGACTGGAACGGACACCGGGGAGCTGTTTTTT. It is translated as CASSRTGTDTGELFF.